This T cell receptor beta chain was sequenced for a study of cytomegalovirus exposure and HLA in healthy donors. Study-level results: A later analysis showed TCR association rates differing by HLA locus, peaking at DRB1 and lowest at HLA-C. Productive status was seen about 90% or about 30% of the time for most TCR beta V segments in an earlier analysis.

Concerning this clone: Its antigen is not identified.

CDR1 is SGDLS, CDR2 YYNGEE, per germline. The junction had 8 bases not matched to a gene; V was cut back by 2 bases and J by 3 bases. The CDR3 spans 16 residues. With 60 Vbeta and 13 Jbeta primers, the PCR was carried out. Measured with immunoSEQ multiplex PCR; TCRdb has only the in-frame clones, and not every one. The data show tens of thousands of clones, over 70% seen once. This receptor was identified in a male donor in good health and CMV-seropositive. What was sequenced was PBMCs. The chain links TRBV9 to TRBJ2-7; the match to TRBD2 covers 10 bases. CDR3 loop: CASSVSPASGGYEQYF. In DNA form, the CDR3 reads TGTGCCAGCAGCGTCTCCCCGGCTAGCGGGGGCTACGAGCAGTACTTC.